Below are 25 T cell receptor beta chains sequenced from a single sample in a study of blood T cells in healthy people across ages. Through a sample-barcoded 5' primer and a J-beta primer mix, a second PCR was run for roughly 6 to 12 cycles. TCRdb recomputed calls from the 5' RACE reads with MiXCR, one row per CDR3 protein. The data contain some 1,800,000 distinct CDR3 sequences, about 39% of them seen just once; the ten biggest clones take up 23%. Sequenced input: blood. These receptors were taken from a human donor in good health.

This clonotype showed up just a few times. The CDR3 nucleotides read TGTGCCAGCAGCTTAGGTCGACAGACACGTGGGCAGTACTTC. This codes for CASSLGRQTRGQYF. This chain joins TRBV7-2 and TRBJ2-7; TRBD1 might be the D (5 bases). Germline values: CDR1 SGHTA, CDR2 FQGNSA. CDR3 length equals 14 residues. The V and J ends lost 1 base and 9 bases respectively, with 16 bases between them.

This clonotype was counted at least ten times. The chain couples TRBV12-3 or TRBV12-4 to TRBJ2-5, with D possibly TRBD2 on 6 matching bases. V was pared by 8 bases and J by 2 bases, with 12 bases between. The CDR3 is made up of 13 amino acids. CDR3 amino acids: CASHRDFQETQYF. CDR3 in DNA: TGTGCCAGCCATCGGGACTTTCAAGAGACCCAGTACTTC.

The CDR3 nucleotides read TGTGCCAGCAGCTTAGCTTCGGGGGAGAGCGAGCAGTACTTC. It translates to CASSLASGESEQYF. The chain links TRBV7-2 to TRBJ2-7, with D maybe TRBD2 (6 bases). Germline V gene sequence: CDR1 SGHTA, CDR2 FQGNSA. The V and J ends lost 0 bases and 6 bases respectively, with 12 bases between them. The CDR3 consists of 14 residues.

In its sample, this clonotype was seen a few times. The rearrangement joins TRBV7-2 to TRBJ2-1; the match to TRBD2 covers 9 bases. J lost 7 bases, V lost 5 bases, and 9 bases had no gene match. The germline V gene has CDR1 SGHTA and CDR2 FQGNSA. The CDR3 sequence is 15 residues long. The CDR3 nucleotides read TGTGCCAGCAGCGTGATCGCGGGGGGGCTGAATGAGCAGTTCTTC. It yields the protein CASSVIAGGLNEQFF.

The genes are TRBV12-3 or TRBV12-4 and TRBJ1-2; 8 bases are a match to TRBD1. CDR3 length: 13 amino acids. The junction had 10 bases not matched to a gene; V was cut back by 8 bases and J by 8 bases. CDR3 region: CASRTGSSIGYTF. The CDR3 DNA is TGTGCCAGCCGGACAGGGAGCTCTATCGGCTACACCTTC.

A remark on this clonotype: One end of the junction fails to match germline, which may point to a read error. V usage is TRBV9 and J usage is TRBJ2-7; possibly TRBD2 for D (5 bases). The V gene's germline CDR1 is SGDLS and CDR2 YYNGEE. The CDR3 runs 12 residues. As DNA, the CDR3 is TGTGCCAGCAGCGACGGGAACTACGAGCGGTACTTC. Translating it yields CASSDGNYERYF.

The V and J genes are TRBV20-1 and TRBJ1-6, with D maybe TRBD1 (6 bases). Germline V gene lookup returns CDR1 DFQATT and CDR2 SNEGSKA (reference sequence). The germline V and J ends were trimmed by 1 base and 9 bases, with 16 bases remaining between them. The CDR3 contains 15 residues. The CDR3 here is CSARGGGLGSSPLHF. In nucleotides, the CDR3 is TGCAGTGCTAGAGGCGGGGGCCTAGGGAGTTCACCCCTCCACTTT.

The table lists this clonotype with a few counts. The CDR3, as DNA: TGTGCCAGCCACAAGACAGTCTCTAGCACAGATACGCAGTATTTT. Its translation is CASHKTVSSTDTQYF. The chain carries TRBV6-1 and TRBJ2-3; tentatively, D is TRBD1 (5 bases). From germline, CDR1 is MNHNS and CDR2 SASEGT. Trimming left V 8 bases short and J 0 bases short, with 15 bases between. The CDR3 has 15 amino acids.

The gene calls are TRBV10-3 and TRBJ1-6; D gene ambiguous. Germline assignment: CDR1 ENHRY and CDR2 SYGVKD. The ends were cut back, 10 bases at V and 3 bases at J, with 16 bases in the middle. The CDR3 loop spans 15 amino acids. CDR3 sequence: CATLDSELYNSPLHF. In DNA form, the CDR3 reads TGTGCCACGCTGGATAGTGAACTCTATAATTCACCCCTCCACTTT.

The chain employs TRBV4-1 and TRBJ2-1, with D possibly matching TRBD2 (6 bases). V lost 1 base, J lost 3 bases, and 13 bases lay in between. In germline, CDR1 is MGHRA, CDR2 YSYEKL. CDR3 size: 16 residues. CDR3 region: CASSQAQRGGYNEQFF. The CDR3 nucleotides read TGCGCCAGCAGCCAAGCCCAAAGGGGAGGCTACAATGAGCAGTTCTTC.

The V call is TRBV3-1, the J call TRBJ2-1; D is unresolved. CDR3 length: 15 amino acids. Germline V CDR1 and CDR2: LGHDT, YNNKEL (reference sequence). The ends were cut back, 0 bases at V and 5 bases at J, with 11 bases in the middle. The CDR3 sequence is CASSQDSHPDNEQFF. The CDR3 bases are TGTGCCAGCAGCCAAGACTCACACCCGGACAATGAGCAGTTCTTC.

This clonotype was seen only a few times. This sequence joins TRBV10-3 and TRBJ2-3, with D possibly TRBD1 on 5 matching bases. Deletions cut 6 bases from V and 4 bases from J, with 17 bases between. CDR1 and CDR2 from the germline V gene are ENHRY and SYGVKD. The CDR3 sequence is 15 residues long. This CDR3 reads CAIRGGAGHSDTQYF. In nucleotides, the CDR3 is TGTGCCATCAGGGGTGGGGCAGGTCATTCAGATACGCAGTATTTT.

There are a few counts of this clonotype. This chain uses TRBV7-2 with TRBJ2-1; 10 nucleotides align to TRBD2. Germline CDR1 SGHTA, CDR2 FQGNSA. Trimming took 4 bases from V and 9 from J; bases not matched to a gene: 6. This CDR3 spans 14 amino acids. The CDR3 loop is CASSYSGGYGEQFF. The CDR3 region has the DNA TGTGCCAGCAGCTATAGCGGGGGGTACGGTGAGCAGTTCTTC.

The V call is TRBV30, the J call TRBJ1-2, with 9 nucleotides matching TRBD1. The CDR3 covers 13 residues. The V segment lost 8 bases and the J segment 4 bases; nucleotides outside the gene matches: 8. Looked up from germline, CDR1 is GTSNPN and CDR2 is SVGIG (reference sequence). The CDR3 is CAADRGSTYGYTF. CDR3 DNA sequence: TGTGCCGCGGACAGGGGCTCCACCTATGGCTACACCTTC.

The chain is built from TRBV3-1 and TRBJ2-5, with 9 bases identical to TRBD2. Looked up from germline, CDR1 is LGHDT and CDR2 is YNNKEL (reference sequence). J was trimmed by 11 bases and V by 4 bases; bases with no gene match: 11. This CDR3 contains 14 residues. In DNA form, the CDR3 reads TGTGCCAGCAGCCCCGGGCTAGCGGGGTTAGAGCAGTACTTC. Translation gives CASSPGLAGLEQYF.

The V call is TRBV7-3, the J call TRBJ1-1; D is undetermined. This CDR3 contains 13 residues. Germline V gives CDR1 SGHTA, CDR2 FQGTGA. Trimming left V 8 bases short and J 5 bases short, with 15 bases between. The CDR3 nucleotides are TGTGCCAGCGGCGACTCGGGGAGAACTGAAGCTTTCTTT. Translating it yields CASGDSGRTEAFF.

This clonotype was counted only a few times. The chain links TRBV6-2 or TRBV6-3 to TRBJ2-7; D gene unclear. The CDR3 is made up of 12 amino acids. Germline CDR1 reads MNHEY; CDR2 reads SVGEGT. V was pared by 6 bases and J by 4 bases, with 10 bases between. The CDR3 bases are TGTGCCAGCAGCTCCCGACGGTACGAGCAGTACTTC. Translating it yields CASSSRRYEQYF.

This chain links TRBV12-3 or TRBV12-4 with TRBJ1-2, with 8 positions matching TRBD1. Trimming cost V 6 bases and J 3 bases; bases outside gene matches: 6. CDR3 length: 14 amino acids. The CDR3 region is CASSLMDRDYGYTF. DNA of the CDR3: TGTGCCAGCAGCCTCATGGACAGGGACTATGGCTACACCTTC.

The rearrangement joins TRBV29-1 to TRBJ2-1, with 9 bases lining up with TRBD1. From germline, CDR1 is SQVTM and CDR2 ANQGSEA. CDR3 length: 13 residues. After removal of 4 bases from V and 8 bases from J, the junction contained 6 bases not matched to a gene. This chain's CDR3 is CSVAQGAVDEQFF. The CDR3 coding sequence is TGCAGCGTTGCACAGGGGGCGGTGGATGAGCAGTTCTTC.

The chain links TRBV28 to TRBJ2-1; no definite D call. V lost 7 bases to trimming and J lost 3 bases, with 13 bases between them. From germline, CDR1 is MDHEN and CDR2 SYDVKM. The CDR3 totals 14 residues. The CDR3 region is CASTLPAIYNEQFF. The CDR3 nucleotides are TGTGCCAGCACCCTACCCGCCATCTACAATGAGCAGTTCTTC.

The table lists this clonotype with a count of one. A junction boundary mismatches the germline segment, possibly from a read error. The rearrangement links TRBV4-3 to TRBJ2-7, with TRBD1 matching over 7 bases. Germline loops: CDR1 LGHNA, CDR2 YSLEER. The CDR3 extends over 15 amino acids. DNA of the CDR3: TGCGTCAGCCCGCGCAGGACAGGCCTTGGATACGAGCAGTACTTC. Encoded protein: CVSPRRTGLGYEQYF.

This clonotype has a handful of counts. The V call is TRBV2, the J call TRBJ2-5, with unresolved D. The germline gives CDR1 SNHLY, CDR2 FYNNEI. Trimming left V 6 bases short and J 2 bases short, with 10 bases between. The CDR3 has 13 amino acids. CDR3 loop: CASRWAFQETQYF. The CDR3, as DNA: TGTGCCAGCAGGTGGGCTTTTCAAGAGACCCAGTACTTC.

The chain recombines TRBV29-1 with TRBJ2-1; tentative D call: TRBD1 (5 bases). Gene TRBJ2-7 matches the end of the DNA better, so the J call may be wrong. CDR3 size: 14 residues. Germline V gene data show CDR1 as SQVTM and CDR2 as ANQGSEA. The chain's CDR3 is CSVDRRDSYNEQYF. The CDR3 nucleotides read TGCAGCGTTGATCGCAGGGATTCCTACAATGAGCAGTACTTC.

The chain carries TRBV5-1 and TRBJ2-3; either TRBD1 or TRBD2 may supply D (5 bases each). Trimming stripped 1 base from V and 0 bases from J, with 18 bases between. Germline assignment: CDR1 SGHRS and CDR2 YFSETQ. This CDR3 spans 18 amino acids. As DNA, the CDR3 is TGCGCCAGCAGCTTGTCGGGACCCGGAGGTTCTAGCACAGATACGCAGTATTTT. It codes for CASSLSGPGGSSTDTQYF.

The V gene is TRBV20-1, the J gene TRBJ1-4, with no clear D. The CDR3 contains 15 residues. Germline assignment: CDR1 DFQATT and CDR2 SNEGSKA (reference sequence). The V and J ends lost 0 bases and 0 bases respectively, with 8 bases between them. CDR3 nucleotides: TGCAGTGCTAGAGATAACCCTTCAACTAATGAAAAACTGTTTTTT. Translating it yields CSARDNPSTNEKLFF.